A single sample is the source of the 28 T cell receptor beta chains below, sequenced in a study of T cell responses to AZD1222 COVID-19 vaccine. Method: immunoSEQ multiplex PCR; TCRdb's copy keeps in-frame clones and lacks some. Of around 60,000 clones listed, 70% to 90% are singletons. The sequences come from peripheral blood, collected on day 0 of AZD1222 vaccination. Receptor source: an adult in good health.

The chain recombines TRBV7-6 with TRBJ2-7; TRBD1 is a possible D gene (5 bases). Trimming took 5 bases from V and 0 from J, leaving 14 bases between them. CDR1 and CDR2 (germline): SGHVS, FNYEAQ. This CDR3 has 15 amino acids. Here the CDR3 DNA reads TGTGCCAGCAGCGCGCAGGGTATCGCCTCCTACGAGCAGTACTTC. Translated: CASSAQGIASYEQYF.

The chain couples TRBV5-5 to TRBJ2-7; TRBD2 aligns across 10 bases. V shed 4 bases, J shed 3 bases, and the junction held 4 bases outside the gene matches. The CDR3 loop spans 14 amino acids. CDR1 is SGHKS, CDR2 YYEKEE, per germline (reference sequence). The CDR3 region is CASSPSSGGYEQYF. The CDR3 DNA is TGTGCCAGCAGCCCGTCTAGCGGGGGCTACGAGCAGTACTTC.

The V and J genes are TRBV23-1 and TRBJ1-4, with no clear D. TRBV23-1 is given ORF status, its function remaining uncertain. The CDR3 is 14 amino acids. V lost 6 bases to trimming and J lost 5 bases, with 13 bases between them. The CDR3 reads CASRRGHSNEKLFF. The CDR3 bases are TGCGCCAGCAGGCGAGGTCACTCCAATGAAAAACTGTTTTTT.

This clone came up once. V usage is TRBV12-3 or TRBV12-4 and J usage is TRBJ2-5, with D hard to call. The CDR3 is made up of 13 amino acids. V lost 6 bases, J lost 5 bases, and 13 bases lay in between. As DNA, the CDR3 is TGTGCCAGCAGACTGGACGAGGCCGAGACCCAGTACTTC. This encodes CASRLDEAETQYF.

This clone has only one observation. The gene calls are TRBV7-3 and TRBJ2-3; 11 positions agree with TRBD2. CDR3 length: 16 residues. Germline loops: CDR1 SGHTA, CDR2 FQGTGA. V shed 5 bases and J 3 bases; nucleotides not matched to a gene: 7. In DNA form, the CDR3 reads TGTGCCAGCAGCGGAGGGACTAGCGGAGGAACAGATACGCAGTATTTT. This encodes CASSGGTSGGTDTQYF.

The chain couples TRBV5-4 to TRBJ1-2, with D unclear. From germline, CDR1 is SGHNT and CDR2 YYREEE (reference sequence). Trimming pared 0 bases from V and 2 bases from J, leaving 8 bases between. The CDR3 extends over 14 amino acids. The CDR3 DNA follows: TGTGCCAGCAGCTTGGGGACGACGAACTATGGCTACACCTTC. This sequence encodes CASSLGTTNYGYTF. Full variable domain (rest looked up from reference TRBV5-4 and TRBJ1-2): ETGVTQSPTHLIKTRGQQVTLRCSSQSGHNTVSWYQQALGQGPQFIFQYYREEENGRGNFPPRFSGLQFPNYSSELNVNALELDDSALYLCASSLGTTNYGYTFGSGTRLTVV.

The chain recombines TRBV6-5 with TRBJ1-3; D remains unclear. The V end lost 8 bases, the J end lost 7 bases, and 9 bases lay between the germline ends. Germline CDR1 MNHEY, CDR2 SVGAGI. The length of the CDR3 is 11 residues. CDR3 protein: CASGPWNTIYF. The CDR3 DNA reads as TGTGCCAGCGGGCCGTGGAACACCATATATTTT.

The gene calls are TRBV7-9 and TRBJ2-3; D is unclear. Germline V gene data show CDR1 as SEHNR and CDR2 as FQNEAQ (reference sequence). The CDR3 consists of 12 residues. The V end lost 2 bases, the J end lost 2 bases, and 2 bases lay between the germline ends. The CDR3, as DNA: TGTGCCAGCAGCTTACCCACAGATACGCAGTATTTT. It specifies CASSLPTDTQYF.

This clone came up once. The chain is built from TRBV27 and TRBJ2-3; possible D gene TRBD1, 5 bases. The germline V gene encodes CDR1 MNHEY and CDR2 SMNVEV (reference sequence). Trimming left V 1 base short and J 7 bases short, with 9 bases between. The CDR3 sequence is 13 residues long. This CDR3 reads CASSLWGMNTQYF. The CDR3 DNA sequence: TGTGCCAGCAGTTTATGGGGCATGAATACGCAGTATTTT.

The chain carries TRBV7-9 and TRBJ1-2, with 10 bases aligning to TRBD1. Trimming took 5 bases from V and 6 from J; bases not matched to a gene: 6. The CDR3 is 14 amino acids. Germline V CDR1 and CDR2: SEHNR, FQNEAQ (reference sequence). This CDR3 is CASSGGDRGHGYTF. The CDR3 DNA is TGTGCCAGCAGCGGGGGGGACAGGGGACATGGCTACACCTTC.

This clone showed up just a few times. The rearrangement uses TRBV6-5 and TRBJ1-2, with unresolved D. Trimming removed 7 bases at V and 2 bases at J, with 17 bases between. Germline V lookup: CDR1 MNHEY, CDR2 SVGAGI. The length of the CDR3 is 15 residues. CDR3 loop: CASKRETAQNYGYTF. CDR3 nucleotides: TGTGCCAGCAAAAGGGAAACAGCTCAAAACTATGGCTACACCTTC.

This rearrangement joins TRBV7-6 to TRBJ2-2; D remains unclear. Trimming left V 3 bases short and J 8 bases short, with 10 bases between. This CDR3 region has 13 residues. Germline V gene data show CDR1 as SGHVS and CDR2 as FNYEAQ. CDR3 nucleotides: TGTGCCAGCAGCTTGCCTCCGAGAGGGGAGCTGTTTTTT. This sequence encodes CASSLPPRGELFF.

The rearrangement joins TRBV6-5 to TRBJ1-4, with D uncertain. CDR3 length: 14 residues. V was pared by 6 bases and J by 8 bases, with 16 bases between. CDR1 and CDR2 from the germline V gene are MNHEY and SVGAGI. The CDR3 region is CASRPEHSGEKLFF. The CDR3 DNA sequence: TGTGCCAGCAGACCAGAACACAGCGGGGAAAAACTGTTTTTT.

The genes are TRBV29-1 and TRBJ2-7; possibly TRBD1 or TRBD2 for D (5 bases each). Germline CDR1 SQVTM, CDR2 ANQGSEA. V dropped 4 bases and J dropped 2 bases, with 15 bases sitting between them. This CDR3 is 14 amino acids long. CDR3 DNA: TGCAGCGTTGGGGGGATTGCAGGGCCCTACGAGCAGTACTTC. Amino acids: CSVGGIAGPYEQYF.

The V and J genes are TRBV27 and TRBJ2-3; 9 positions agree with TRBD2. With 5 bases clipped from V and 0 bases from J, the junction kept 3 bases outside the gene matches. CDR1 and CDR2 (germline): MNHEY, SMNVEV (reference sequence). The length of the CDR3 is 15 residues. The CDR3 region has the DNA TGTGCCAGCAGTATCGGGACTAGCAGCACAGATACGCAGTATTTT. Translated, it gives CASSIGTSSTDTQYF.

The V gene is TRBV3-1 (or the pseudogene TRBV3-2), the J gene TRBJ1-6; D uncertain. CDR1 is LGHDT, CDR2 YNNKEL, per germline (reference sequence). The CDR3 consists of 14 residues. The V end lost 0 bases, the J end lost 11 bases, and 11 bases lay between the germline ends. The DNA for the CDR3 is TGTGCCAGCAGCCAAGATCCCGGGAGAGCACCCCTCCACTTT. Translation: CASSQDPGRAPLHF.

The chain employs TRBV5-4 and TRBJ1-2; 12 bases are shared with TRBD1. With 0 bases clipped from V and 9 bases from J, the junction kept 9 bases outside the gene matches. Germline V gene data show CDR1 as SGHNT and CDR2 as YYREEE (reference sequence). The CDR3 sequence is 16 residues long. CDR3 DNA: TGTGCCAGCAGCTTGGATATCGGGACAGGGGGCGCGAGCTACACCTTC. Translating it yields CASSLDIGTGGASYTF.

The chain recombines TRBV19 with TRBJ1-2; D may be TRBD1 (6 bases). CDR1 is LNHDA, CDR2 SQIVND, per germline (reference sequence). The CDR3 runs to 16 residues. V was shortened by 2 bases and J by 4 bases, with 17 bases between the two germline ends. Here the CDR3 reads CASSITPRAGAYGYTF. The CDR3 bases are TGTGCCAGTAGTATAACCCCCCGAGCAGGGGCCTATGGCTACACCTTC.

V gene TRBV5-6 combines with J gene TRBJ2-3, with 8 bases aligning to TRBD2. J was trimmed by 6 bases and V by 4 bases; bases with no gene match: 4. Germline V CDR1 and CDR2: SGHDT, YYEEEE. This CDR3 comprises 13 residues. The CDR3 DNA sequence: TGTGCCAGCAGCCTCGGGGGGGCGGATACGCAGTATTTT. Translation: CASSLGGADTQYF.

This rearrangement joins TRBV10-3 to TRBJ2-7; 8 nucleotides align to TRBD1. The V gene's germline CDR1 is ENHRY and CDR2 SYGVKD. The CDR3 runs 15 residues. The ends lost 2 bases at V and 2 bases at J; junction bases unmatched: 5. The CDR3 sequence is CAISEGDRRAYEQYF. The CDR3 coding sequence is TGTGCCATCAGTGAGGGGGACAGGCGGGCCTACGAGCAGTACTTC.

J is TRBJ1-2 and V is TRBV5-1, with TRBD1 identical over 10 bases. Germline CDR1 and CDR2: SGHRS and YFSETQ. Unmatched junction bases numbered 1, after V lost 3 bases and J lost 5 bases. CDR3 length: 13 amino acids. The CDR3 nucleotides are TGCGCCAGCAGCTCGGGACAGGGGTATGGCTACACCTTC. Amino acid sequence: CASSSGQGYGYTF.

The chain joins TRBV3-1 (or the pseudogene TRBV3-2) to TRBJ1-2; TRBD1 agrees at 8 bases. Per the germline V gene, CDR1 is LGHDT and CDR2 is YNNKEL (reference sequence). Germline trimming cut 4 bases from V and 4 bases from J; bases unmatched to any gene: 8. This CDR3 has 15 residues. CDR3 DNA: TGTGCCAGCAGCCGCCGGACAGGGAGACCCTATGGCTACACCTTC. Encoded protein: CASSRRTGRPYGYTF.

This clone occurred once. The chain employs TRBV18 and TRBJ1-4; D remains ambiguous. The length of the CDR3 is 13 residues. Trimming took 0 bases from V and 7 from J, leaving 6 bases between them. Germline CDR1 reads KGHSH; CDR2 reads LQKENI. Here the CDR3 reads CASSPPTSEKLFF. The CDR3 DNA reads TGTGCCAGCTCACCACCAACATCTGAAAAACTGTTTTTT. The full variable domain, completed using reference TRBV18 and TRBJ1-4, is NAGVMQNPRHLVRRRGQEARLRCSPMKGHSHVYWYRQLPEEGLKFMVYLQKENIIDESGMPKERFSAEFPKEGPSILRIQQVVRGDSAAYFCASSPPTSEKLFFGSGTQLSVL.

The rearrangement links TRBV19 to TRBJ1-2, with D unresolved. The CDR3 contains 14 residues. Germline values: CDR1 LNHDA, CDR2 SQIVND (reference sequence). The germline V and J ends were trimmed by 5 bases and 8 bases, with 18 bases remaining between them. CDR3 nucleotides: TGTGCCAGTAGTGAGAGGACTGGATCTATCGGCTACACCTTC. This sequence encodes CASSERTGSIGYTF. Full variable domain (outside the CDR3, taken from reference TRBV19 and TRBJ1-2): DGGITQSPKYLFRKEGQNVTLSCEQNLNHDAMYWYRQDPGQGLRLIYYSQIVNDFQKGDIAEGYSVSREKKESFPLTVTSAQKNPTAFYLCASSERTGSIGYTFGSGTRLTVV.

The genes are TRBV5-1 and TRBJ2-1, with TRBD2 matching 7 bases. The CDR3 extends over 14 amino acids. The J segment lost 12 bases and the V segment lost 5 bases, leaving 14 bases of the junction unmatched. Germline V gene lookup returns CDR1 SGHRS and CDR2 YFSETQ. The DNA of the CDR3 is TGCGCCAGCAGTGGGGACTACCGGAATGACGGGCAGTTCTTC. This sequence encodes CASSGDYRNDGQFF.

This chain joins TRBV10-3 and TRBJ1-3; 8 nucleotides line up with TRBD1. The CDR3 totals 15 residues. The trim removed 3 bases at V and 5 bases at J, leaving 6 bases unmatched. Looked up from germline, CDR1 is ENHRY and CDR2 is SYGVKD. CDR3 region: CAISDYGQGRNTIYF. The CDR3 DNA reads TGTGCCATCAGTGACTACGGACAGGGACGAAACACCATATATTTT.

The chain has TRBV3-1 (or the pseudogene TRBV3-2) and TRBJ1-2; D is uncertain. Germline values: CDR1 LGHDT, CDR2 YNNKEL (reference sequence). The V end was cut by 0 bases, the J end by 5 bases, with 13 bases between. This CDR3 has 15 residues. The CDR3 DNA is TGTGCCAGCAGCCAAGATTTCGGGGTATCGTATGGCTACACCTTC. Protein product: CASSQDFGVSYGYTF.

The chain links TRBV9 to TRBJ1-2; the D gene is possibly TRBD1 (6 bases). Trimming pared 4 bases from V and 6 bases from J, leaving 16 bases between. The CDR3 loop spans 14 amino acids. CDR1 SGDLS and CDR2 YYNGEE come from the germline V gene. The CDR3 protein is CASSRGGTSDGYTF. The DNA of the CDR3 is TGTGCCAGCAGCAGAGGGGGAACTTCGGATGGCTACACCTTC.